The 27 T cell receptor beta chains below come from one sample, sequenced in a study of shared clonotypes between healthy human individuals. Assay: immunoSEQ multiplex PCR; the TCRdb copy retains only in-frame clones and omits some. The sample lists about 1.4 million clones, roughly 96% seen once, with about 1% in the top ten. Sequencing was performed on naive CD4+ T cells sorted from blood. Subset in this sample: CD45RA+ positively selected. The receptors come from a man aged 30 to 45 in good health.

The chain carries TRBV27 and TRBJ2-1; tentative D call: TRBD2 (5 bases). The CDR3 is made up of 14 amino acids. Between the trimmed V and J ends, which lost 3 bases and 6 bases, there was a span of 12 bases. Germline V gene data show CDR1 as MNHEY and CDR2 as SMNVEV (reference sequence). CDR3 in amino acids: CASSFLSGSNEQFF. The DNA of the CDR3 is TGTGCCAGCAGTTTCCTTTCGGGGTCCAATGAGCAGTTCTTC.

V gene TRBV11-3 combines with J gene TRBJ1-5, with no clear D. The CDR3 is 15 amino acids. In germline, CDR1 is SGHNT, CDR2 YENEEA. Trimming left V 1 base short and J 3 bases short, with 10 bases between. Here the CDR3 reads CASSLGRATNQPQHF. The CDR3 region has the DNA TGTGCCAGCAGCTTAGGGAGGGCGACCAATCAGCCCCAGCATTTT.

This clone was observed once. The junction departs from germline at one end; a sequencing error may be responsible. The chain links TRBV11-3 to TRBJ2-4, with D possibly being TRBD1 or TRBD2 (6 bases each). The CDR3 extends over 15 amino acids. Germline CDR1 and CDR2: SGHNT and YENEEA. CDR3 sequence: CASSLGGLAKNIQYF. CDR3 bases: TGTGCCAGCAGTTTAGGGGGACTAGCCAAAAACATTCAGTACTTC.

The chain carries TRBV5-1 and TRBJ2-7; D is unresolved. The CDR3 runs 14 residues. Germline V lookup: CDR1 SGHRS, CDR2 YFSETQ. The V end lost 4 bases, the J end lost 7 bases, and 18 bases lay between the germline ends. The CDR3 nucleotides are TGCGCCAGCAGCCCGCCTACCGCACTTTGGGAGCAGTACTTC. This translates into CASSPPTALWEQYF.

This rearrangement joins TRBV4-1 to TRBJ2-5; D ambiguous. Germline CDR1 is MGHRA and CDR2 is YSYEKL. The CDR3 sequence is 13 residues long. Trimming removed 1 base from V and 2 bases from J, with 5 bases in between. CDR3 sequence reads: CASSQALQETQYF. CDR3 nucleotides: TGCGCCAGCAGCCAAGCCCTTCAAGAGACCCAGTACTTC.

The rearrangement links TRBV5-4 to TRBJ1-1, with a possible D match to TRBD1 (5 bases). Germline CDR1 reads SGHNT; CDR2 reads YYREEE (reference sequence). V lost 4 bases to trimming and J lost 1 base, with 17 bases between them. The CDR3 contains 16 residues. The CDR3 loop is CASSRIFTGKNTEAFF. In DNA, the CDR3 is TGTGCCAGCAGCCGAATATTTACAGGAAAGAACACTGAAGCTTTCTTT. Complete variable domain (other parts from reference TRBV5-4 and TRBJ1-1): ETGVTQSPTHLIKTRGQQVTLRCSSQSGHNTVSWYQQALGQGPQFIFQYYREEENGRGNFPPRFSGLQFPNYSSELNVNALELDDSALYLCASSRIFTGKNTEAFFGQGTRLTVV.

V usage is TRBV7-2 and J usage is TRBJ2-7, with D possibly matching TRBD1 (6 bases). Germline V gene data show CDR1 as SGHTA and CDR2 as FQGNSA. Trimming stripped 5 bases from V and 2 bases from J, with 10 bases between. The CDR3 has 13 amino acids. CDR3 amino acids: CASSTGMAYEQYF. The CDR3 nucleotides are TGTGCCAGCAGCACAGGGATGGCCTACGAGCAGTACTTC.

The chain has TRBV19 and TRBJ1-1, with D possibly being TRBD1 (5 bases). Per the germline V gene, CDR1 is LNHDA and CDR2 is SQIVND (reference sequence). This CDR3 comprises 14 residues. Trimming took 6 bases from V and 8 from J, leaving 19 bases between them. In DNA form, the CDR3 reads TGTGCCAGTAGGGCCTCCGGGGGGTCAAGGGAAGCTTTCTTT. This gives the protein CASRASGGSREAFF.

The CDR3 reads CASTHGLATNEKLFF. CDR3 coding DNA: TGTGCCAGCACCCACGGGCTTGCAACTAATGAAAAACTGTTTTTT. The genes are TRBV9 and TRBJ1-4; D is uncertain. The CDR3 is 15 amino acids. Between the trimmed V and J ends, which lost 6 bases and 0 bases, there was a span of 12 bases. Germline values: CDR1 SGDLS, CDR2 YYNGEE.

The rearrangement links TRBV28 to TRBJ1-2, with TRBD1 matching over 9 bases. CDR3 size: 14 residues. Looked up from germline, CDR1 is MDHEN and CDR2 is SYDVKM. J gave up 5 bases and V 6 bases, and 7 bases lay outside the gene matches. The CDR3 coding sequence is TGTGCCAGCAGCCTCGCCGGGACAGGGTATGGCTACACCTTC. Translated, it gives CASSLAGTGYGYTF.

The rearrangement links TRBV19 to TRBJ2-3, with D possibly TRBD1 on 6 matching bases. Between the trimmed V and J ends, which lost 3 bases and 5 bases, there was a span of 12 bases. This CDR3 region has 14 residues. Germline V CDR1 and CDR2: LNHDA, SQIVND (reference sequence). Here the CDR3 DNA reads TGTGCCAGTAGTATTGTACAGGGTTTAGATACGCAGTATTTT. This gives the protein CASSIVQGLDTQYF.

The J gene is TRBJ1-4, the V gene TRBV4-1; D may be TRBD1 (6 bases). This CDR3 spans 17 amino acids. V dropped 0 bases and J dropped 7 bases, with 18 bases sitting between them. Germline CDR1 reads MGHRA; CDR2 reads YSYEKL. The CDR3 protein is CASSQEFGGNKGEKLFF. Here the CDR3 DNA reads TGCGCCAGCAGCCAAGAATTCGGGGGCAATAAGGGTGAAAAACTGTTTTTT.

The chain couples TRBV5-6 to TRBJ2-7; D is unclear. Germline V gene data show CDR1 as SGHDT and CDR2 as YYEEEE. Trimming took 2 bases from V and 0 from J, leaving 15 bases between them. The CDR3 is 16 residues long. CDR3 in amino acids: CASSFLHDLSSYEQYF. CDR3 nucleotides: TGTGCCAGCAGCTTCCTTCACGACTTGAGCTCCTACGAGCAGTACTTC.

This chain joins TRBV6-6 and TRBJ1-5; D is unresolved. CDR3 length: 12 amino acids. Germline CDR1 is MNHNY and CDR2 is SVGAGI (reference sequence). V lost 5 bases and J 6 bases, leaving 8 bases between the germline ends. Written as DNA, the CDR3 is TGTGCCAGCAGTCTTCGTATTCAGCCCCAGCATTTT. It is translated as CASSLRIQPQHF.

The count of this clone is one. The chain carries TRBV13 and TRBJ2-1; 7 bases align to TRBD2. The V gene's germline CDR1 is PRHDT and CDR2 FYEKMQ (reference sequence). The CDR3 loop spans 19 amino acids. V lost 7 bases to trimming and J lost 4 bases; unmatched junction nucleotides: 22. CDR3 residues: CASTEGSWGGSSPYNEQFF. The CDR3, as DNA: TGTGCCAGCACCGAGGGGTCATGGGGCGGGAGCTCACCTTACAATGAGCAGTTCTTC.

V and J are TRBV5-1 and TRBJ2-7, with TRBD2 matching 12 bases. CDR1 is SGHRS, CDR2 YFSETQ, per germline. CDR3 size: 19 residues. The J segment lost 0 bases and the V segment lost 1 base, leaving 11 bases of the junction unmatched. CDR3 nucleotides: TGCGCCAGCAGCTTGACGCTTTATAGGACTAGCGGGAACTCCTACGAGCAGTACTTC. Amino acids: CASSLTLYRTSGNSYEQYF.

This chain connects TRBV14 to TRBJ1-3; D might be TRBD1 (5 bases). Per germline, CDR1 SGHDN and CDR2 FVKESK. Trimming left V 1 base short and J 8 bases short, with 15 bases between. The CDR3 extends over 15 amino acids. CDR3 region: CASSQGPVRGDTIYF. In DNA, the CDR3 is TGTGCCAGCAGCCAAGGACCCGTGCGAGGGGACACCATATATTTT.

This clone was detected once. The CDR3 sequence is CASYGTGAYQPQHF. CDR3 DNA: TGTGCCTCATACGGGACAGGGGCGTATCAGCCCCAGCATTTT. The rearrangement uses TRBV6-6 and TRBJ1-5; 10 nucleotides agree with TRBD1. The CDR3 is made up of 14 amino acids. V gave up 11 bases and J gave up 5 bases; unmatched junction bases: 9. Germline V lookup: CDR1 MNHNY, CDR2 SVGAGI (reference sequence).

This chain connects TRBV6-1 to TRBJ2-1; 8 nucleotides agree with TRBD1. Germline V gene sequence: CDR1 MNHNS, CDR2 SASEGT. This CDR3 is built from 14 residues. V shed 2 bases and J 9 bases; nucleotides not matched to a gene: 6. This CDR3 reads CASSEQGAHLEQFF. The CDR3 nucleotides are TGTGCCAGCAGTGAACAGGGGGCGCACCTTGAGCAGTTCTTC.

The rearrangement links TRBV7-9 to TRBJ2-7; 9 bases align to TRBD2. CDR1 SEHNR and CDR2 FQNEAQ come from the germline V gene (reference sequence). Trimming at V came to 10 bases and at J to 3 bases, leaving 16 bases not matched to a gene. CDR3 length equals 16 residues. CDR3 residues: CAIQGDSSGINYEQYF. CDR3 sequence (DNA): TGTGCCATCCAGGGGGACTCTAGCGGGATAAACTACGAGCAGTACTTC.

This clone was seen just once. DNA of the CDR3: TGTGCCAGCAGCTGGACAGGGGGCCAAGAGACCCAGTACTTC. Its protein is CASSWTGGQETQYF. The V and J genes are TRBV5-5 and TRBJ2-5, with 10 positions matching TRBD1. J gave up 1 base and V 3 bases, and 0 bases lay outside the gene matches. Germline loops: CDR1 SGHKS, CDR2 YYEKEE (reference sequence). This CDR3 is built from 14 residues.

The chain employs TRBV7-9 and TRBJ1-5, with D perhaps TRBD1 (5 bases). The germline gives CDR1 SEHNR, CDR2 FQNEAQ (reference sequence). The CDR3 contains 15 residues. The V and J ends lost 5 bases and 5 bases respectively, with 16 bases between them. CDR3 sequence reads: CASSRGGGVDQPQHF. The CDR3 region has the DNA TGTGCCAGCAGCCGTGGGGGAGGGGTGGATCAGCCCCAGCATTTT.

The DNA for the CDR3 is TGTGCCACTTCGGCGGGAGCCTACAATGAGCAGTTCTTC. Protein product: CATSAGAYNEQFF. V usage is TRBV15 and J usage is TRBJ2-1, with 7 bases fitting TRBD2. V shed 9 bases, J shed 2 bases, and the junction held 4 bases outside the gene matches. Looked up from germline, CDR1 is LNHNV and CDR2 is YYDKDF (reference sequence). This CDR3 comprises 13 residues.

Note on this clone: This specimen includes other DNA sequences encoding the same CDR3. This CDR3 reads CASSPRTDTQYF. The CDR3 bases are TGTGCCAGCAGCCCCCGCACAGATACGCAGTATTTT. The chain employs TRBV7-6 and TRBJ2-3; D gene ambiguous. This CDR3 is built from 12 residues. The germline V gene encodes CDR1 SGHVS and CDR2 FNYEAQ. The ends were cut back, 5 bases at V and 1 base at J, with 4 bases in the middle.

The J gene is TRBJ1-5, the V gene TRBV5-1, with D unclear. This CDR3 spans 15 amino acids. Germline V gene lookup returns CDR1 SGHRS and CDR2 YFSETQ. The V end was cut by 3 bases, the J end by 6 bases, with 16 bases between. This chain's CDR3 is CASSSAPGLSQPQHF. CDR3 DNA sequence: TGCGCCAGCAGCTCCGCCCCGGGGTTAAGTCAGCCCCAGCATTTT.

V usage is TRBV7-9 and J usage is TRBJ2-7, with TRBD1 matching 11 bases. The CDR3 length is 14 residues. V was clipped by 5 bases and J by 5 bases; unmatched bases: 5. Per the germline V gene, CDR1 is SEHNR and CDR2 is FQNEAQ (reference sequence). The CDR3 DNA is TGTGCCAGCAGCCTGGACAGGGGGCAGGACGAGCAGTACTTC. Translation: CASSLDRGQDEQYF.

This rearrangement joins TRBV19 to TRBJ2-1; 8 bases are shared with TRBD1. The germline CDR1 and CDR2 sequences are LNHDA and SQIVND (reference sequence). V lost 3 bases, J lost 8 bases, and 9 bases stayed unmatched. CDR3 length: 15 residues. The CDR3 reads CASSIGQGFIYEQFF. DNA of the CDR3: TGTGCCAGTAGTATCGGACAGGGTTTTATCTATGAGCAGTTCTTC.